Below, one T cell receptor beta chain is given with its context. Its antigen is currently unknown. The data were obtained in a study of cytomegalovirus exposure and HLA in healthy donors. Notes on the study in general: An analysis was carried out later, and it reportedly showed fewer N-insertions in an Asian-associated ancestry cluster than the approximately 680-donor mean.

It was with 60 Vbeta and 13 Jbeta primers that the PCR ran. Using immunoSEQ multiplex PCR, the repertoire was profiled, and TCRdb retains in-frame clones only, with some absent. The data contain more than 90,000 clones, around 77% of them singletons. The germline V gene encodes CDR1 SGHVS and CDR2 FQNEAQ. Trimming took off 9 bases at V and 0 bases at J, with 15 bases between the two ends. This CDR3 is 15 amino acids long. The sample consisted of PBMCs. This TCR derives from a man aged 45-65 years in good health and CMV-seropositive. This chain joins TRBV7-8 and TRBJ2-1, with D possibly TRBD1 on 6 matching bases. CDR3 loop: CASELRDISYNEQFF. In DNA, the CDR3 is TGTGCCAGTGAGCTCCGGGACATCTCCTACAATGAGCAGTTCTTC.